This T cell receptor (beta chain) originates from a study of T cells in Graves' hyperthyroidism and ophthalmopathy. Background on the study: Peripheral blood was taken when the disease was first diagnosed, before any treatment began. Study results and caveats: Blood also held most thyroid clonotypes expanded beyond 0.001.

This clonotype showed up many times. The antigen is undetermined. Amplification of TCR beta CDR3 regions used RNA as the template. A first-round RT-PCR of the TCR CDR3 used the HTBI primer set. TCRdb called the multiplex PCR reads again in MiXCR, with one record for every CDR3 protein. The sample includes around 600,000 distinct CDR3 sequences, over 12% of them seen just once. This CDR3 is built from 16 residues. Per the germline V gene, CDR1 is SQVTM and CDR2 is ANQGSEA. V lost 6 bases, J lost 4 bases, and 15 bases stayed unmatched. V usage is TRBV29-1 and J usage is TRBJ2-1; 7 positions agree with TRBD2. Sequenced: blood. The receptor's source is a woman younger than 30 with Graves' ophthalmopathy. The CDR3 region is CSVRATLAARYNEQFF. CDR3 sequence (DNA): TGCAGCGTACGTGCTACCCTAGCGGCCAGATACAATGAGCAGTTCTTC.